The 22 T cell receptor beta chains in this list originate from one sample, sequenced in a study of vaccination and CD4 T cells after COVID-19. As to treatment: approximately 9-day PBMC culture with coronavirus spike peptide pools or control peptides (ViraFEST assay). Sequencing of the DNA from cultured CD4+ T cells was carried out with the Oncomine TCR Beta short-read assay. TCRdb redid the calling of the PCR reads with MiXCR, one entry per CDR3 protein. The profile shows 15,000 to 20,000 distinct CDR3 sequences, less than 85% of them singletons. For these TCRs, the target antigens are not known. Sequencing input: CD4+ T cells from blood, cultured in vitro. These receptors were obtained from a human donor who had recovered from COVID-19.

This chain uses TRBV7-7 with TRBJ1-6, with 7 nucleotides matching TRBD1. The CDR3 runs 17 residues. Trimming cost V 5 bases and J 5 bases; bases outside gene matches: 12. CDR1 and CDR2 from the germline V gene are SSHAT and FNYEAQ (reference sequence). The CDR3 reads CASSRAPPGTDNSPLHF. The CDR3 DNA follows: TGTGCCAGCAGCCGCGCGCCACCCGGGACAGATAATTCACCCCTCCACTTT. The full variable domain, with the rest looked up from reference TRBV7-7 and TRBJ1-6, is GAGVSQSPRYKVTKRGQDVTLRCDPISSHATLYWYQQALGQGPEFLTYFNYEAQPDKSGLPSDRFSAERPEGSISTLTIQRTEQRDSAMYRCASSRAPPGTDNSPLHFGNGTRLTVT.

This clonotype was observed a single time. V and J are TRBV19 and TRBJ1-2; D is uncertain. This CDR3 spans 16 amino acids. Deletions cut 3 bases from V and 1 base from J, with 15 bases between. Germline V CDR1 and CDR2: LNHDA, SQIVND (reference sequence). In nucleotides, the CDR3 is TGTGCCAGTAGTATGGAGTTCGGAGCAGTTAACTATGGCTACACCTTC. Protein product: CASSMEFGAVNYGYTF.

The V and J genes are TRBV20-1 and TRBJ2-7; 11 bases are a match to TRBD2. The CDR3 totals 15 residues. V was pared by 5 bases and J by 4 bases, with 10 bases of the junction left unmatched. Germline assignment: CDR1 DFQATT and CDR2 SNEGSKA (reference sequence). CDR3 region: CSARTLAGASYEQYF. CDR3 DNA sequence: TGCAGTGCTCGGACACTAGCGGGAGCCTCGTACGAGCAGTACTTC.

V usage is TRBV19 and J usage is TRBJ1-1, with a tentative D call TRBD1 (5 bases). This CDR3 region has 16 residues. The V and J ends lost 6 bases and 1 base respectively, with 18 bases between them. Germline V gene data show CDR1 as LNHDA and CDR2 as SQIVND (reference sequence). The CDR3 protein is CASRSGTRGGNTEAFF. The CDR3 DNA reads as TGTGCCAGTAGGAGCGGGACGAGAGGTGGGAACACTGAAGCTTTCTTT.

The V gene is TRBV6-1, the J gene TRBJ1-1; no reliable D call. V was shortened by 6 bases and J by 3 bases, with 14 bases between the two germline ends. The CDR3 runs to 14 residues. Germline loops: CDR1 MNHNS, CDR2 SASEGT. The CDR3 nucleotides read TGTGCCAGCAGAACTTCCTTGACTGACACTGAAGCTTTCTTT. It yields the protein CASRTSLTDTEAFF.

This sequence joins TRBV6-2 or TRBV6-3 and TRBJ2-7; no definite D call. CDR1 is MNHEY and CDR2 is SVGEGT in the germline V gene. The CDR3 loop spans 12 amino acids. V gave up 0 bases and J gave up 2 bases, with 2 bases separating them. Here the CDR3 DNA reads TGTGCCAGCAGTTACTCTACCTACGAGCAGTACTTC. It specifies CASSYSTYEQYF.

This clonotype was recorded a few times. The CDR3 sequence is CATSDVGSGTQYF. CDR3 nucleotides: TGTGCCACCAGTGATGTGGGGTCAGGGACCCAGTACTTC. This rearrangement joins TRBV24-1 to TRBJ2-5, with no clear D. The CDR3 totals 13 residues. Germline lookup yields CDR1 KGHDR and CDR2 SFDVKD. V lost 3 bases, J lost 7 bases, and 11 bases lay in between.

The V call is TRBV2, the J call TRBJ1-1, with TRBD1 identical over 12 bases. Losses at the gene ends were 11 bases for V and 0 bases for J; bases not matched to a gene: 4. The germline CDR1 and CDR2 sequences are SNHLY and FYNNEI. This CDR3 contains 14 residues. CDR3 loop: CAGTGGWVNTEAFF. CDR3 bases: TGTGCCGGGACAGGGGGCTGGGTGAACACTGAAGCTTTCTTT.

The chain links TRBV27 to TRBJ2-2, with 15 bases lining up with TRBD2. The CDR3 runs to 19 residues. V trimming: 6 bases; J trimming: 5 bases; junction bases outside the gene matches: 13. In germline, CDR1 is MNHEY, CDR2 SMNVEV (reference sequence). CDR3 nucleotides: TGTGCCAGCAGGGGTATCACAGGGACTAGCGGGAGGTTTACCGGGGAGCTGTTTTTT. Its translation: CASRGITGTSGRFTGELFF.

V gene TRBV20-1 combines with J gene TRBJ1-5; 8 nucleotides line up with TRBD1. CDR1 and CDR2 from the germline V gene are DFQATT and SNEGSKA (reference sequence). Trimming at V came to 2 bases and at J to 6 bases, leaving 12 bases not matched to a gene. The CDR3 contains 16 residues. The CDR3 nucleotides read TGCAGTGCTAGATTAATCCAGGGGGCGCGGGGTCAGCCCCAGCATTTT. This codes for CSARLIQGARGQPQHF.

J is TRBJ1-1 and V is TRBV7-9; TRBD1 is a possible D gene (6 bases). Germline-derived CDR1 and CDR2 are SEHNR and FQNEAQ (reference sequence). Trimming removed 10 bases at V and 1 base at J, with 10 bases between. This CDR3 is built from 12 residues. The CDR3 sequence is CATLTGNTEAFF. In nucleotides, the CDR3 is TGTGCCACCTTGACAGGGAACACTGAAGCTTTCTTT.

The genes are TRBV28 and TRBJ1-3; D gene ambiguous. The CDR3 totals 16 residues. Trimming took 5 bases from V and 0 from J, leaving 14 bases between them. Germline-derived CDR1 and CDR2 are MDHEN and SYDVKM. This CDR3 reads CASSRQFRPSGNTIYF. The CDR3 DNA reads as TGTGCCAGCAGTCGTCAGTTCCGACCCTCTGGAAACACCATATATTTT.

The chain combines TRBV6-1 with TRBJ1-2; D perhaps matches TRBD1 (6 bases). V lost 6 bases and J 2 bases, leaving 13 bases between the germline ends. This CDR3 has 14 amino acids. The V gene's germline CDR1 is MNHNS and CDR2 SASEGT. For the CDR3, the DNA is TGTGCCAGCAGGCAGAACGACAGGAACTATGGCTACACCTTC. Translating gives CASRQNDRNYGYTF.

The sample holds a few counts of this clonotype. The rearrangement links TRBV20-1 to TRBJ2-1; no reliable D call. Germline CDR1 is DFQATT and CDR2 is SNEGSKA (reference sequence). This CDR3 is 13 amino acids long. V dropped 1 base and J dropped 6 bases, with 10 bases sitting between them. CDR3 in amino acids: CSARAFMRNEQFF. For the CDR3, the DNA is TGCAGTGCTAGAGCCTTCATGCGCAATGAGCAGTTCTTC.

This clonotype has more than one count but fewer than ten. V usage is TRBV6-2 or TRBV6-3 and J usage is TRBJ1-2; D unresolved. Germline V CDR1 and CDR2: MNHEY, SVGEGT. The V end was cut by 6 bases, the J end by 2 bases, with 19 bases between. This CDR3 has 16 amino acids. CDR3 in DNA: TGTGCCAGCAGAACCCCCCTCGCAGCCCCCAACTATGGCTACACCTTC. This gives the protein CASRTPLAAPNYGYTF.

This clonotype was detected once. The rearrangement uses TRBV15 and TRBJ2-7; D is possibly TRBD2 (7 bases). With 5 bases removed from V and 4 bases from J, the gap between germline ends came to 18 bases. This CDR3 spans 15 amino acids. Germline loops: CDR1 LNHNV, CDR2 YYDKDF (reference sequence). The CDR3: CATSAVEGGEYEQYF. The DNA for the CDR3 is TGTGCCACCAGCGCGGTGGAAGGGGGGGAGTACGAGCAGTACTTC. Supplemented by reference TRBV15 and TRBJ2-7, the full variable domain reads DAMVIQNPRYQVTQFGKPVTLSCSQTLNHNVMYWYQQKSSQAPKLLFHYYDKDFNNEADTPDNFQSRRPNTSFCFLDIRSPGLGDTAMYLCATSAVEGGEYEQYFGPGTRLTVT.

This chain links TRBV11-2 with TRBJ1-5; TRBD1 might be the D (6 bases). Germline CDR1 reads SGHAT; CDR2 reads FQNNGV. The CDR3 contains 13 residues. Trimming took off 3 bases at V and 7 bases at J, with 10 bases between the two ends. The chain's CDR3 is CASSLGAGQPQHF. CDR3 nucleotides: TGTGCCAGCAGCTTGGGGGCAGGACAGCCCCAGCATTTT.

The V gene is TRBV6-2 or TRBV6-3, the J gene TRBJ2-5; TRBD2 aligns across 10 bases. Germline CDR1 MNHEY, CDR2 SVGEGT. V lost 7 bases to trimming and J lost 4 bases; unmatched junction nucleotides: 18. This CDR3 comprises 18 residues. The CDR3 loop reads CASTPSRASGRVGETQYF. The CDR3 DNA sequence: TGTGCCAGCACCCCCAGCCGGGCTAGCGGGAGAGTTGGAGAGACCCAGTACTTC.

The chain joins TRBV21-1 to TRBJ1-2. TRBV21-1 is flagged as a pseudogene. The CDR3 extends over 14 amino acids. The CDR3 DNA follows: TGTGCCAGCTGGGACTGTGACAGAAACTATGGCTACACCTTC. Its protein is CASWDCDRNYGYTF.

This chain links TRBV12-3 or TRBV12-4 with TRBJ2-7, with D perhaps matching TRBD2 (6 bases). The ends were cut back, 4 bases at V and 5 bases at J, with 12 bases in the middle. The CDR3 loop spans 13 amino acids. This chain's CDR3 is CASSWDSRDEQYF. Written as DNA, the CDR3 is TGTGCCAGCAGTTGGGACTCCCGCGACGAGCAGTACTTC.

This clonotype was detected only a few times. The rearrangement links TRBV7-2 to TRBJ1-5; possibly TRBD1 for D (5 bases). V was trimmed by 2 bases and J by 6 bases, leaving 14 bases between them. The CDR3 is 15 residues long. The germline gives CDR1 SGHTA, CDR2 FQGNSA. DNA for the CDR3: TGTGCCAGCAGCTTAAAGGGGTCGGGTAGTCAGCCCCAGCATTTT. Its protein is CASSLKGSGSQPQHF.

The chain employs TRBV2 and TRBJ1-2, with D possibly matching TRBD1 (6 bases). Germline lookup yields CDR1 SNHLY and CDR2 FYNNEI. The CDR3 totals 14 residues. V was cut by 6 bases and J by 0 bases, with 11 bases left in between. Here the CDR3 reads CASRQQGTNYGYTF. The CDR3 nucleotides are TGTGCCAGCAGACAACAGGGAACTAACTATGGCTACACCTTC.